Each of the 24 T cell receptor beta chains below was sequenced from the same sample in a study of control samples from healthy donors and cancer patients. Assay used: immunoSEQ multiplex PCR; TCRdb lists only in-frame clones, some missing. The data contain around 100,000 clones, approximately 90% of them singletons. Material for sequencing was blood. The receptors were sampled from a woman between 18 and 29 years old in good health.

This chain joins TRBV11-1 and TRBJ1-1, with D tentatively TRBD1 (5 bases). The CDR3 totals 11 residues. Germline V gives CDR1 SGHAT, CDR2 FQDESV (reference sequence). V was shortened by 5 bases and J by 5 bases, with 6 bases between the two germline ends. The DNA for the CDR3 is TGTGCCAGCAGCCGGGGGACTGAAGCTTTCTTT. This sequence encodes CASSRGTEAFF.

The chain links TRBV3-1 (or the pseudogene TRBV3-2) to TRBJ2-4; 10 positions match TRBD1. Germline V gives CDR1 LGHDT, CDR2 YNNKEL (reference sequence). The V gene end was trimmed by 3 bases and the J gene end by 3 bases; junction bases not matched to a gene: 11. The CDR3 has 18 residues. The CDR3 here is CASSHAPGQGFRKNIQYF. The CDR3 bases are TGTGCCAGCAGCCACGCCCCGGGACAGGGGTTTCGCAAAAACATTCAGTACTTC.

This chain uses TRBV5-1 with TRBJ2-7; 10 bases line up with TRBD1. With 4 bases clipped from V and 5 bases from J, the junction kept 12 bases outside the gene matches. The germline V gene has CDR1 SGHRS and CDR2 YFSETQ. The CDR3 has 16 residues. The CDR3 sequence: CASSQQAGTGVNEQYF. The CDR3 DNA follows: TGCGCCAGCAGCCAGCAAGCCGGGACAGGGGTCAACGAGCAGTACTTC.

This clone appeared once. V gene TRBV7-9 combines with J gene TRBJ2-7; 7 nucleotides agree with TRBD1. Germline CDR1 is SEHNR and CDR2 is FQNEAQ (reference sequence). The CDR3 is 13 residues long. V shed 5 bases, J shed 2 bases, and the junction held 3 bases outside the gene matches. The CDR3: CASSRQGTYEQYF. DNA for the CDR3: TGTGCCAGCAGCCGACAGGGAACCTACGAGCAGTACTTC.

A single count supports this clone. V gene TRBV4-2 combines with J gene TRBJ2-3; 15 bases are a match to TRBD2. This CDR3 is built from 19 residues. Germline V CDR1 and CDR2: LGHNA, YNFKEQ. With 4 bases clipped from V and 2 bases from J, the junction kept 10 bases outside the gene matches. The CDR3 is CASSLFRWTSGGDTDTQYF. CDR3 bases: TGTGCCAGCAGCCTTTTTAGATGGACTAGCGGGGGGGACACAGATACGCAGTATTTT.

This clone occurred once. As DNA, the CDR3 is TGCGCCAGCAGCCCAGGGAGTGAGGGGGACGAGCAGTACTTC. Amino acids: CASSPGSEGDEQYF. The chain has TRBV5-1 and TRBJ2-7; D perhaps matches TRBD1 (6 bases). The V end was cut by 4 bases, the J end by 5 bases, with 16 bases between. The CDR3 covers 14 residues. Germline-derived CDR1 and CDR2 are SGHRS and YFSETQ.

This clone was recorded only once. Within the sample, other DNA sequences also encode this same CDR3. This chain joins TRBV9 and TRBJ1-1; D gene uncertain. The CDR3 contains 13 residues. The germline V gene has CDR1 SGDLS and CDR2 YYNGEE. The ends were cut back, 3 bases at V and 0 bases at J, with 6 bases in the middle. The CDR3 sequence: CASSAGMNTEAFF. For the CDR3, the DNA is TGTGCCAGCAGCGCTGGAATGAACACTGAAGCTTTCTTT.

J is TRBJ1-5 and V is TRBV18; 7 positions agree with TRBD1. The CDR3 loop spans 15 amino acids. Unmatched junction bases numbered 4, after V lost 3 bases and J lost 2 bases. From germline, CDR1 is KGHSH and CDR2 LQKENI. CDR3 nucleotide sequence: TGTGCCAGCTCACCGGGACAGACACGCAATCAGCCCCAGCATTTT. Encoded protein: CASSPGQTRNQPQHF.

This rearrangement joins TRBV19 to TRBJ2-3; weak D call: TRBD1 (5 bases). Germline V CDR1 and CDR2: LNHDA, SQIVND (reference sequence). The CDR3 is made up of 15 amino acids. Trimming took 4 bases from V and 2 from J, leaving 13 bases between them. In DNA, the CDR3 is TGTGCCAGTAGTAACATGGACACAGACACAGATACGCAGTATTTT. It yields the protein CASSNMDTDTDTQYF.

The count of this clone is one. The genes are TRBV11-2 and TRBJ1-1; D is uncertain. This CDR3 region has 13 residues. Trimming removed 3 bases at V and 4 bases at J, with 9 bases between. Per the germline V gene, CDR1 is SGHAT and CDR2 is FQNNGV. The CDR3 sequence: CASSFLLGTEAFF. The CDR3 DNA is TGTGCCAGCAGCTTTCTCTTGGGCACTGAAGCTTTCTTT.

The J gene is TRBJ1-1, the V gene TRBV28; TRBD1 matches 10 bases. V gave up 5 bases and J gave up 6 bases; unmatched junction bases: 9. The CDR3 totals 15 residues. Looked up from germline, CDR1 is MDHEN and CDR2 is SYDVKM. CDR3 coding DNA: TGTGCCAGCAGTCGCCGACAGGGGGCGCTCGCTGAAGCTTTCTTT. Translated, it gives CASSRRQGALAEAFF.

The chain's CDR3 is CASGLRAGGDTQYF. The CDR3 bases are TGTGCCAGCGGACTCCGGGCGGGGGGAGATACGCAGTATTTT. This rearrangement joins TRBV3-1 (or the pseudogene TRBV3-2) to TRBJ2-3; TRBD2 aligns across 8 bases. This CDR3 is 14 amino acids long. The trim removed 8 bases at V and 5 bases at J, leaving 9 bases unmatched. The germline V gene encodes CDR1 LGHDT and CDR2 YNNKEL (reference sequence).

The rearrangement joins TRBV11-2 to TRBJ2-5; the match to TRBD2 covers 11 bases. CDR1 and CDR2 (germline): SGHAT, FQNNGV. The CDR3 extends over 15 amino acids. V was clipped by 5 bases and J by 5 bases; unmatched bases: 7. The CDR3 DNA follows: TGTGCCAGCAGCCTTCGACTAGCGGGGCGTGAGACCCAGTACTTC. Translated, it gives CASSLRLAGRETQYF.

This chain connects TRBV5-5 to TRBJ1-5; D call uncertain. Looked up from germline, CDR1 is SGHKS and CDR2 is YYEKEE (reference sequence). The CDR3 extends over 13 amino acids. Trimming removed 0 bases at V and 8 bases at J, with 9 bases between. The CDR3 DNA reads TGTGCCAGCAGCTTGGAGGCGATGGAGCCCCAGCATTTT. Protein: CASSLEAMEPQHF. Full variable domain (remainder filled in from reference TRBV5-5 and TRBJ1-5): DAGVTQSPTHLIKTRGQQVTLRCSPISGHKSVSWYQQVLGQGPQFIFQYYEKEERGRGNFPDRFSARQFPNYSSELNVNALLLGDSALYLCASSLEAMEPQHFGDGTRLSIL.

The chain links TRBV28 to TRBJ2-7, with 10 bases that match TRBD1. CDR1 is MDHEN, CDR2 SYDVKM, per germline. The CDR3 sequence is 14 residues long. With 6 bases clipped from V and 5 bases from J, the junction kept 7 bases outside the gene matches. The chain's CDR3 is CASSPSGTGDEQYF. CDR3 nucleotides: TGTGCCAGCAGCCCTTCCGGGACAGGGGACGAGCAGTACTTC.

The V gene is TRBV7-2, the J gene TRBJ2-5, with 7 nucleotides matching TRBD1. CDR3 length: 15 amino acids. J was trimmed by 5 bases and V by 5 bases; bases with no gene match: 11. Germline loops: CDR1 SGHTA, CDR2 FQGNSA. The CDR3: CASSRRGGWDETQYF. CDR3 DNA sequence: TGTGCCAGCAGCCGGCGAGGGGGCTGGGACGAGACCCAGTACTTC.

The chain joins TRBV7-8 to TRBJ2-6; D may be TRBD1 (5 bases). This CDR3 has 15 amino acids. Trimming took 6 bases from V and 0 from J, leaving 9 bases between them. CDR1 and CDR2 from the germline V gene are SGHVS and FQNEAQ. The CDR3 loop is CASRLQGSGANVLTF. The CDR3 DNA reads TGTGCCAGCAGACTCCAGGGCTCTGGGGCCAACGTCCTGACTTTC.

V and J are TRBV11-3 and TRBJ2-3; 9 nucleotides match TRBD1. Germline V gives CDR1 SGHNT, CDR2 YENEEA. The V segment lost 0 bases and the J segment 3 bases; nucleotides outside the gene matches: 1. There are 15 residues in the CDR3. The CDR3 coding sequence is TGTGCCAGCAGCTTAGAACAGGGGGCAACAGATACGCAGTATTTT. This gives the protein CASSLEQGATDTQYF.

V and J are TRBV27 and TRBJ1-2, with 10 bases fitting TRBD1. There are 16 residues in the CDR3. V trimming: 0 bases; J trimming: 7 bases; junction bases outside the gene matches: 8. Germline V gives CDR1 MNHEY, CDR2 SMNVEV (reference sequence). As DNA, the CDR3 is TGTGCCAGCAGTTTATCGACAGGGGGCGCCGTCGGTGGCTACACCTTC. Translating gives CASSLSTGGAVGGYTF.

The chain joins TRBV4-1 to TRBJ2-7, with D possibly matching TRBD1 (6 bases). CDR3 length equals 14 residues. Germline V gene data show CDR1 as MGHRA and CDR2 as YSYEKL. The V end was cut by 3 bases, the J end by 2 bases, with 11 bases between. In DNA, the CDR3 is TGCGCCAGCAGCCATCCAGGGGAACCCTACGAGCAGTACTTC. Residues: CASSHPGEPYEQYF.

V usage is TRBV2 and J usage is TRBJ2-3; D remains ambiguous. Germline values: CDR1 SNHLY, CDR2 FYNNEI. The CDR3 runs 11 residues. The V end was cut by 4 bases, the J end by 6 bases, with 5 bases between. This CDR3 reads CASSVWDTQYF. As DNA, the CDR3 is TGTGCCAGCAGTGTTTGGGATACGCAGTATTTT. Full variable domain (rest looked up from reference TRBV2 and TRBJ2-3): EPEVTQTPSHQVTQMGQEVILRCVPISNHLYFYWYRQILGQKVEFLVSFYNNEISEKSEIFDDQFSVERPDGSNFTLKIRSTKLEDSAMYFCASSVWDTQYFGPGTRLTVL.

V is TRBV11-2 and J is TRBJ2-2, with 7 bases matching TRBD1. This CDR3 comprises 16 residues. CDR1 and CDR2 from the germline V gene are SGHAT and FQNNGV. Trimming took 5 bases from V and 6 from J; bases not matched to a gene: 12. The CDR3 protein is CASSRTRDSAPGELFF. The CDR3 region has the DNA TGTGCCAGCAGCCGAACCCGGGACAGTGCCCCCGGGGAGCTGTTTTTT.

The CDR3 protein is CASRGGGNQPQHF. In DNA form, the CDR3 reads TGCGCCAGCAGAGGCGGCGGCAATCAGCCCCAGCATTTT. This rearrangement joins TRBV10-2 to TRBJ1-5; D remains ambiguous. V was cut by 6 bases and J by 2 bases, with 8 bases left in between. Per the germline V gene, CDR1 is WSHSY and CDR2 is SAAADI. The CDR3 length is 13 residues.

This rearrangement joins TRBV5-1 to TRBJ2-3; possibly TRBD2 for D (7 bases). The CDR3 is 14 amino acids. Per germline, CDR1 SGHRS and CDR2 YFSETQ. V lost 6 bases to trimming and J lost 0 bases, with 11 bases between them. The CDR3 loop is CASTGGPSTDTQYF. The CDR3 bases are TGCGCCAGCACCGGGGGGCCGAGCACAGATACGCAGTATTTT.